One sample yielded the 20 T cell receptor beta chains listed below, sequenced in a study of T-cell reconstitution after alpha-beta-depleted transplantation in children. As it was prepared, the TCRbeta library received unique molecular identifiers. Each CDR3 protein gets one entry after TCRdb re-called the PCR reads with MiXCR. The profile covers around 240,000 distinct CDR3 sequences, with around 9.7% appearing a single time and approximately 5.4% taken by the ten largest. The material was PBMCs from the stem cell graft donor, obtained from the stem cell graft. The receptors shown here come from a human donor who donated a stem cell graft to a child with SCID.

This clonotype was detected ten times or more. The V call is TRBV27, the J call TRBJ1-5; 10 positions agree with TRBD1. The CDR3 length is 19 residues. V lost 1 base and J lost 2; bases outside the gene matches: 11. CDR1 is MNHEY and CDR2 is SMNVEV in the germline V gene (reference sequence). The CDR3 loop is CASSLWARQGAPGNQPQHF. The CDR3 nucleotides are TGTGCCAGCAGTTTATGGGCGAGACAGGGGGCGCCGGGCAATCAGCCCCAGCATTTT.

In its sample, this clonotype was seen many times. V usage is TRBV20-1 and J usage is TRBJ1-2, with D perhaps TRBD1 (6 bases). Germline V gene sequence: CDR1 DFQATT, CDR2 SNEGSKA (reference sequence). V was pared by 6 bases and J by 3 bases, with 14 bases between. The CDR3 has 13 residues. The CDR3 reads CSARGGPDYGYTF. CDR3 bases: TGCAGTGCCAGGGGCGGGCCGGACTATGGCTACACCTTC.

This clonotype was detected ten times or more. The genes are TRBV12-3 or TRBV12-4 and TRBJ2-7; D might be TRBD2 (6 bases). CDR3 length: 12 amino acids. V lost 3 bases and J lost 6, with 9 bases in between. CDR3 DNA: TGTGCCAGCAGTTTGGAGGGGTTCGAGCAGTACTTC. Its translation is CASSLEGFEQYF.

This clonotype came up many times. For the CDR3, the DNA is TGTGCCATCAGCGCAACTAGCGGGGTTGGCACAGATACGCAGTATTTT. It yields the protein CAISATSGVGTDTQYF. The chain employs TRBV10-3 and TRBJ2-3; TRBD2 agrees at 10 bases. The germline gives CDR1 ENHRY, CDR2 SYGVKD. V lost 6 bases, J lost 1 base, and 7 bases stayed unmatched. This CDR3 comprises 16 residues.

In its sample, this clonotype was seen many times. CDR3 nucleotides: TGTGCCAGCAGCTTAGGGGCCCCCCGTGGCTACACCTTC. This sequence encodes CASSLGAPRGYTF. The J gene is TRBJ1-2, the V gene TRBV7-8, with unresolved D. V dropped 1 base and J dropped 7 bases, with 10 bases sitting between them. The CDR3 is made up of 13 amino acids. Germline V CDR1 and CDR2: SGHVS, FQNEAQ.

Ten or more counts support this clonotype. The V gene is TRBV7-9, the J gene TRBJ1-4; tentative D call: TRBD1 (5 bases). Germline CDR1 reads SEHNR; CDR2 reads FQNEAQ (reference sequence). The CDR3 has 15 residues. The ends were cut back, 1 base at V and 5 bases at J, with 11 bases in the middle. The CDR3 nucleotides read TGTGCCAGCAGCTTAGAAGGGGCTTCCAATGAAAAACTGTTTTTT. Protein product: CASSLEGASNEKLFF.

This clonotype was seen more than once but under ten times. This rearrangement joins TRBV6-1 to TRBJ2-6, with TRBD1 identical over 8 bases. The CDR3 covers 17 residues. Trimming cost V 5 bases and J 2 bases; bases outside gene matches: 8. From germline, CDR1 is MNHNS and CDR2 SASEGT. The CDR3 region has the DNA TGTGCCAGCAGTCCCAGGACAGGGAGAACTGGGGCCAACGTCCTGACTTTC. Translated: CASSPRTGRTGANVLTF.

This clonotype was seen many times. J is TRBJ1-4 and V is TRBV18; TRBD1 is a possible D gene (5 bases). The V end was cut by 4 bases, the J end by 8 bases, with 29 bases between. This CDR3 is 19 amino acids long. CDR1 is KGHSH and CDR2 is LQKENI in the germline V gene. CDR3 in amino acids: CASSLSGTAAPENDEKLFF. The CDR3 coding sequence is TGTGCCAGCTCACTATCCGGGACGGCAGCCCCCGAGAACGACGAAAAACTGTTTTTT.

The gene calls are TRBV4-1 and TRBJ1-1, with D maybe TRBD1 (5 bases). The CDR3 loop spans 15 amino acids. Germline V gene lookup returns CDR1 MGHRA and CDR2 YSYEKL. Between the trimmed V and J ends, which lost 1 base and 7 bases, there was a span of 16 bases. CDR3 sequence reads: CASSQARSGGNEAFF. The CDR3 DNA follows: TGCGCCAGCAGCCAAGCACGGTCGGGGGGAAATGAAGCTTTCTTT.

The table lists this clonotype with a few counts. This sequence joins TRBV5-1 and TRBJ1-2; D is possibly TRBD1 (6 bases). The V end was cut by 4 bases, the J end by 6 bases, with 16 bases between. The CDR3 length is 14 residues. Per germline, CDR1 SGHRS and CDR2 YFSETQ. The CDR3 loop is CASSVKGVGDGYTF. The CDR3 nucleotides are TGCGCCAGCAGCGTGAAGGGGGTTGGAGATGGCTACACCTTC.

Many counts were recorded for this clonotype. The chain links TRBV15 to TRBJ2-1, with unresolved D. Germline V lookup: CDR1 LNHNV, CDR2 YYDKDF (reference sequence). V dropped 3 bases and J dropped 0 bases, with 12 bases sitting between them. This CDR3 spans 16 amino acids. CDR3 amino acids: CATSRLAQSSYNEQFF. In DNA, the CDR3 is TGTGCCACCAGCAGGCTCGCCCAGAGCTCCTACAATGAGCAGTTCTTC.

This clonotype has at least ten counts. The gene calls are TRBV18 and TRBJ1-2; D perhaps matches TRBD1 (5 bases). V lost 2 bases, J lost 4 bases, and 8 bases lay in between. Per germline, CDR1 KGHSH and CDR2 LQKENI. CDR3 length: 13 residues. This CDR3 is CASSPEGLYGYTF. The CDR3 DNA follows: TGTGCCAGCTCACCAGAGGGACTCTATGGCTACACCTTC.

This clonotype was seen at least ten times. The chain carries TRBV14 and TRBJ2-2; D is unresolved. This CDR3 is built from 13 residues. V was pared by 2 bases and J by 6 bases, with 7 bases between. Germline-derived CDR1 and CDR2 are SGHDN and FVKESK. The CDR3 DNA follows: TGTGCCAGCAGCCAACGTTGGGCCGGGGAGCTGTTTTTT. It is translated as CASSQRWAGELFF.

This clonotype appeared many times. The rearrangement joins TRBV18 to TRBJ2-7; no reliable D call. V was clipped by 4 bases and J by 4 bases, with 8 bases between them. The CDR3 has 12 residues. Germline V gene lookup returns CDR1 KGHSH and CDR2 LQKENI. DNA of the CDR3: TGTGCCAGCTCACGAAATGGTTACGAGCAGTACTTC. Translation gives CASSRNGYEQYF.

This clonotype was counted a few times. The V gene is TRBV20-1, the J gene TRBJ2-7, with 9 bases matching TRBD1. With 7 bases clipped from V and 3 bases from J, the junction kept 7 bases outside the gene matches. Germline CDR1 reads DFQATT; CDR2 reads SNEGSKA (reference sequence). The CDR3 extends over 13 amino acids. CDR3 DNA sequence: TGCAGTGTCCCGGGACAGGGTCGCTACGAGCAGTACTTC. This encodes CSVPGQGRYEQYF.

In this sample, this clonotype turned up many times. CDR3 DNA sequence: TGTGCCAGCAGCTTAGCTATCAGGGACACTGAAGCTTTCTTT. Its translation: CASSLAIRDTEAFF. The rearrangement links TRBV7-6 to TRBJ1-1; D may be TRBD1 (5 bases). V was trimmed by 0 bases and J by 3 bases, leaving 8 bases between them. The CDR3 sequence is 14 residues long. CDR1 and CDR2 from the germline V gene are SGHVS and FNYEAQ.

This clonotype was recorded at least ten times. V usage is TRBV12-3 or TRBV12-4 and J usage is TRBJ2-2; no firm D call. The CDR3 covers 11 residues. V lost 3 bases and J 7 bases, leaving 3 bases between the germline ends. The CDR3 DNA reads as TGTGCCAGCAGTTTTGGCGGGGAGCTGTTTTTT. This gives the protein CASSFGGELFF.

This clonotype occurred many times. The rearrangement joins TRBV5-1 to TRBJ2-4; 9 bases are shared with TRBD1. J lost 2 bases, V lost 0 bases, and 12 bases had no gene match. The CDR3 has 19 residues. Per germline, CDR1 SGHRS and CDR2 YFSETQ. CDR3 nucleotide sequence: TGCGCCAGCAGCTTGGTCCCAAACAGGGGGCTCGGAACCAAAAACATTCAGTACTTC. This translates into CASSLVPNRGLGTKNIQYF.

This clonotype was seen many times. In DNA, the CDR3 is TGTGCCAGCAGCTCGACAGGGGCGGGAGAAAAACTGTTTTTT. This translates into CASSSTGAGEKLFF. The chain couples TRBV7-9 to TRBJ1-4; 8 nucleotides line up with TRBD1. Unmatched junction bases numbered 6, after V lost 4 bases and J lost 8 bases. The germline gives CDR1 SEHNR, CDR2 FQNEAQ (reference sequence). The CDR3 spans 14 residues.

There are many counts of this clonotype. The V and J genes are TRBV7-2 and TRBJ2-1; D uncertain. CDR1 and CDR2 (germline): SGHTA, FQGNSA. CDR3 length: 11 amino acids. V was pared by 2 bases and J by 11 bases, with 7 bases between. The CDR3 sequence: CASSLRIQQFF. DNA of the CDR3: TGTGCCAGCAGCTTAAGGATACAGCAGTTCTTC.